Listed below are T cell receptor beta chains from one sample, sequenced in a study of T cells in Graves' hyperthyroidism and ophthalmopathy. TCRdb redid the calling of the multiplex PCR reads with MiXCR, one entry per CDR3 protein. There are 530,000 or so distinct CDR3 sequences in the sample; 17% occur only once, and roughly a sixth lies in the top ten. The sequenced sample was blood. These TCRs come from a young woman with Graves' ophthalmopathy. Both conserved end residues are part of each CDR3. D genes are given only for firm matches. Where a row states a size, it is once, few, many or the class of an expanded clone; other rows omit it.

V	D	size	J	CDR3	DNA
TRBV15	-	-	TRBJ2-1	CATSRDFLANEQFF	TGTGCCACCAGCAGAGATTTCCTCGCCAATGAGCAGTTCTTC
TRBV20-1	TRBD1	many	TRBJ2-7	CSAKGQSYEQYF	TGCAGTGCCAAGGGACAGTCCTACGAGCAGTACTTC
TRBV9	-	few	TRBJ1-4	CASAREGTTNEKLFF	TGTGCCAGTGCCCGAGAGGGGACAACTAATGAAAAACTGTTTTTT
TRBV3-1	TRBD1	many	TRBJ2-1	CASSHQTGLGEQFF	TGTGCCAGCAGCCATCAGACAGGGTTGGGCGAGCAGTTCTTC
TRBV28	-	many	TRBJ2-7	CASSFFGTRGEQYF	TGTGCCAGCAGTTTCTTTGGCACCCGGGGCGAGCAGTACTTC
TRBV29-1	-	few	TRBJ2-3	CSEARAHSPFTDTQYF	TGCAGCGAGGCCCGGGCCCATTCGCCCTTCACAGATACGCAGTATTTT
TRBV28	-	few	TRBJ1-2	CASSSWTVVNYGYTF	TGTGCCAGCAGTTCCTGGACAGTTGTCAACTATGGCTACACCTTC
TRBV29-1	-	many	TRBJ2-1	CSASLDLYNEQFF	TGCAGCGCCAGCCTGGACTTGTACAATGAGCAGTTCTTC
TRBV28	-	-	TRBJ1-4	CASSYAGRVERLFF	TGTGCCAGCAGTTACGCAGGGAGAGTTGAAAGACTGTTTTTT
TRBV9	-	few	TRBJ2-7	CASSATGWANEQYF	TGTGCCAGCAGCGCAACAGGGTGGGCGAACGAGCAGTACTTC
TRBV27	-	many	TRBJ1-1	CASSLQGGTEAFF	TGTGCCAGCAGTTTGCAGGGTGGAACTGAAGCTTTCTTT
TRBV28	-	many	TRBJ1-2	CASSSDGENYGYTF	TGTGCCAGCAGTTCTGATGGGGAAAACTATGGCTACACCTTC
TRBV28	TRBD1	many	TRBJ1-6	CASSLAGTGNNSPLHF	TGTGCCAGCAGTTTAGCCGGGACAGGGAACAATTCACCCCTCCACTTT
TRBV2	-	many	TRBJ1-1	CASPGLRQLNTEAFF	TGTGCCAGCCCTGGGCTCAGGCAGTTGAACACTGAAGCTTTCTTT
TRBV29-1	TRBD2	few	TRBJ2-5	CSVTSGGNQETQYF	TGCAGCGTGACTAGCGGGGGGAATCAAGAGACCCAGTACTTC
TRBV18	-	many	TRBJ1-2	CASSPPVNYGYTF	TGTGCCAGCTCACCCCCAGTTAACTATGGCTACACCTTC
TRBV5-6	TRBD1	-	TRBJ1-1	CASRQTGGRTEAFF	TGTGCCAGCAGACAGACAGGGGGCCGGACTGAAGCTTTCTTT
TRBV30	-	once	TRBJ2-4	CAWSVGQPRVKNIQYF	TGTGCCTGGAGTGTAGGGCAGCCCCGAGTCAAAAACATTCAGTACTTC
TRBV30	TRBD1	-	TRBJ2-2	CAWRDRGRSTGELFF	TGTGCCTGGAGGGACAGGGGGCGCAGCACCGGGGAGCTGTTTTTT
TRBV6-4	-	few	TRBJ2-3	CASSDSIASSTDTQYF	TGTGCCAGCAGTGACTCGATTGCTAGTAGCACAGATACGCAGTATTTT
TRBV20-1	TRBD1	-	TRBJ1-2	CSARHLPGQGYGYTF	TGCAGTGCTAGACATCTCCCGGGACAGGGGTATGGCTACACCTTC
TRBV6-2/TRBV6-3	TRBD1	many	TRBJ2-2	CASSYSKGRGQTGELFF	TGTGCCAGCAGTTACTCGAAGGGCAGGGGGCAGACCGGGGAGCTGTTTTTT
TRBV6-2/TRBV6-3	TRBD1	few	TRBJ2-1	CASSDGTVSVNEQFF	TGTGCCAGCAGTGACGGGACAGTAAGCGTGAATGAGCAGTTCTTC
TRBV9	-	-	TRBJ2-1	CASSPEDGNNEQFF	TGTGCCAGCAGCCCAGAGGACGGAAACAATGAGCAGTTCTTC